Below are 18 T cell receptor beta chains sequenced from a single sample in a study of control samples from healthy donors and cancer patients. The table came from immunoSEQ multiplex PCR; TCRdb's copy has only in-frame clones and leaves some out. This table holds around 150,000 clones, over 85% found once. Sequenced input: blood. These receptors originate from a woman aged 40 to 49 in good health.

This chain joins TRBV5-4 and TRBJ1-2; maybe TRBD1 (5 bases). The length of the CDR3 is 15 residues. V gave up 0 bases and J gave up 2 bases, with 11 bases separating them. Germline CDR1 and CDR2: SGHNT and YYREEE (reference sequence). CDR3 sequence (DNA): TGTGCCAGCAGCTTGGGGCTGAGGACAAACTATGGCTACACCTTC. It encodes CASSLGLRTNYGYTF.

The chain combines TRBV19 with TRBJ2-3, with 7 bases that match TRBD2. The length of the CDR3 is 15 residues. V dropped 5 bases and J dropped 3; count of bases not matched to a gene: 8. CDR1 is LNHDA and CDR2 is SQIVND in the germline V gene (reference sequence). The CDR3 here is CASSLSSGRTDTQYF. In DNA form, the CDR3 reads TGTGCCAGTAGTCTGTCTAGCGGTAGAACAGATACGCAGTATTTT.

V usage is TRBV25-1 and J usage is TRBJ1-2; TRBD1 matches 12 bases. CDR1 and CDR2 from the germline V gene are MGHDK and SYGVNS. The V and J ends lost 2 bases and 6 bases, in that order; junction bases with no gene match: 7. This CDR3 has 16 amino acids. This CDR3 is CASSEAPGTGGDGYTF. The CDR3 bases are TGTGCCAGCAGTGAAGCCCCAGGGACAGGGGGCGATGGCTACACCTTC.

The chain has TRBV25-1 and TRBJ1-1; TRBD1 matches at 8 bases. The trim removed 5 bases at V and 3 bases at J, leaving 2 bases unmatched. This CDR3 has 13 amino acids. Germline V gene sequence: CDR1 MGHDK, CDR2 SYGVNS. The CDR3 sequence: CASSYRGDTEAFF. Written as DNA, the CDR3 is TGTGCCAGCAGTTACAGGGGGGACACTGAAGCTTTCTTT. Full variable domain (remainder filled in from reference TRBV25-1 and TRBJ1-1): EADIYQTPRYLVIGTGKKITLECSQTMGHDKMYWYQQDPGMELHLIHYSYGVNSTEKGDLSSESTVSRIRTEHFPLTLESARPSHTSQYLCASSYRGDTEAFFGQGTRLTVV.

This chain uses TRBV11-1 with TRBJ2-5, with TRBD2 identical over 8 bases. The J segment lost 4 bases and the V segment lost 5 bases, leaving 3 bases of the junction unmatched. Germline CDR1 SGHAT, CDR2 FQDESV (reference sequence). The CDR3 loop spans 13 amino acids. CDR3 bases: TGTGCCAGCAGCCTCGGACTAGCAGAGACCCAGTACTTC. Its protein is CASSLGLAETQYF. Combining the CDR3 with reference TRBV11-1 and TRBJ2-5 gives the whole variable domain EAEVAQSPRYKITEKSQAVAFWCDPISGHATLYWYRQILGQGPELLVQFQDESVVDDSQLPKDRFSAERLKGVDSTLKIQPAELGDSAMYLCASSLGLAETQYFGPGTRLLVL.

This sequence joins TRBV6-5 and TRBJ2-1, with a possible D match to TRBD1 (6 bases). From germline, CDR1 is MNHEY and CDR2 SVGAGI. CDR3 length equals 14 residues. V was pared by 6 bases and J by 7 bases, with 16 bases between. The CDR3 protein is CASRRPQGWNEQFF. The CDR3 nucleotides read TGTGCCAGCAGACGTCCACAGGGTTGGAATGAGCAGTTCTTC.

Only one count was recorded for this clone. V and J are TRBV7-3 and TRBJ2-3, with D unresolved. This CDR3 comprises 13 residues. V lost 2 bases, J lost 0 bases, and 3 bases lay in between. Germline V gene data show CDR1 as SGHTA and CDR2 as FQGTGA. The CDR3 DNA reads TGTGCCAGCAGCTTAGGGAGCACAGATACGCAGTATTTT. Translation: CASSLGSTDTQYF.

This chain joins TRBV2 and TRBJ1-1; D unclear. Per germline, CDR1 SNHLY and CDR2 FYNNEI. Deletions cut 4 bases from V and 7 bases from J, with 13 bases between. The CDR3 spans 13 residues. CDR3 residues: CASSVLQRNEAFF. CDR3 in DNA: TGTGCCAGCAGTGTGTTACAGCGGAATGAAGCTTTCTTT. The whole variable domain, remainder taken from reference TRBV2 and TRBJ1-1, is EPEVTQTPSHQVTQMGQEVILRCVPISNHLYFYWYRQILGQKVEFLVSFYNNEISEKSEIFDDQFSVERPDGSNFTLKIRSTKLEDSAMYFCASSVLQRNEAFFGQGTRLTVV.

The gene calls are TRBV18 and TRBJ1-5; D uncertain. V was cut by 2 bases and J by 5 bases, with 7 bases left in between. The CDR3 has 13 residues. CDR1 and CDR2 from the germline V gene are KGHSH and LQKENI. The CDR3 DNA sequence: TGTGCCAGCTCACCATTGTGGGATCAGCCCCAGCATTTT. Amino acid sequence: CASSPLWDQPQHF.

This rearrangement joins TRBV7-9 to TRBJ2-7; no clear D. V lost 11 bases and J lost 5, with 10 bases in between. CDR1 SEHNR and CDR2 FQNEAQ come from the germline V gene (reference sequence). This CDR3 has 10 amino acids. DNA for the CDR3: TGTGCCTCTACTGGGGACGAGCAGTACTTC. Residues: CASTGDEQYF.

This chain connects TRBV9 to TRBJ1-1; perhaps TRBD1 as D (6 bases). The V gene lost 0 bases and the J gene lost 1 base, with 16 bases spanning the gap. The length of the CDR3 is 17 residues. The germline V gene encodes CDR1 SGDLS and CDR2 YYNGEE. DNA for the CDR3: TGTGCCAGCAGCGTAGATGGGGGTGAGGGACAGAACACTGAAGCTTTCTTT. Translation: CASSVDGGEGQNTEAFF.

The chain links TRBV7-3 to TRBJ1-2; tentative D call: TRBD1 (6 bases). The germline CDR1 and CDR2 sequences are SGHTA and FQGTGA. This CDR3 has 13 amino acids. The V and J ends lost 5 bases and 2 bases respectively, with 9 bases between them. As DNA, the CDR3 is TGTGCCAGCAGCCCCGACAGGAACTATGGCTACACCTTC. Amino acids: CASSPDRNYGYTF. Full variable domain (outside the CDR3, taken from reference TRBV7-3 and TRBJ1-2): GAGVSQTPSNKVTEKGKYVELRCDPISGHTALYWYRQSLGQGPEFLIYFQGTGAADDSGLPNDRFFAVRPEGSVSTLKIQRTERGDSAVYLCASSPDRNYGYTFGSGTRLTVV.

This sequence joins TRBV19 and TRBJ1-6, with 7 bases fitting TRBD1. The CDR3 consists of 13 residues. V trimming: 4 bases; J trimming: 15 bases; junction bases outside the gene matches: 9. Germline V CDR1 and CDR2: LNHDA, SQIVND (reference sequence). The DNA for the CDR3 is TGTGCCAGTAGTACAGGGACAGCCAGTCTCCTCCACTTT. Amino acids: CASSTGTASLLHF.

The chain has TRBV2 and TRBJ1-5, with TRBD1 matching 7 bases. J was trimmed by 7 bases and V by 4 bases; bases with no gene match: 10. Germline values: CDR1 SNHLY, CDR2 FYNNEI. CDR3 length equals 15 residues. The chain's CDR3 is CASSATKGAGQPQHF. In DNA, the CDR3 is TGTGCCAGCAGTGCCACTAAGGGGGCGGGCCAGCCCCAGCATTTT.

The rearrangement uses TRBV7-8 and TRBJ1-1, with 8 bases that match TRBD1. Germline V CDR1 and CDR2: SGHVS, FQNEAQ. This CDR3 has 14 residues. With V trimmed by 5 bases and J by 1 base, 3 bases remained unmatched. DNA for the CDR3: TGTGCCAGCAGCCTAGGACAGGGGAACACTGAAGCTTTCTTT. It translates to CASSLGQGNTEAFF.

This sequence joins TRBV7-2 and TRBJ1-5; no clear D gene. With 2 bases removed from V and 1 base from J, the gap between germline ends came to 6 bases. This CDR3 has 14 residues. Germline lookup yields CDR1 SGHTA and CDR2 FQGNSA. The CDR3 is CASSLRVSNQPQHF. The CDR3 coding sequence is TGTGCCAGCAGCTTAAGGGTGAGCAATCAGCCCCAGCATTTT.

The rearrangement joins TRBV2 to TRBJ1-2; a possible D gene is TRBD1 (6 bases). V was pared by 6 bases and J by 2 bases, with 13 bases between. The CDR3 extends over 14 amino acids. Germline V lookup: CDR1 SNHLY, CDR2 FYNNEI. This CDR3 is CASSPDRANYGYTF. The CDR3 bases are TGTGCCAGCAGCCCGGACAGAGCCAACTATGGCTACACCTTC.

The chain links TRBV4-1 to TRBJ1-1; D gene ambiguous. Germline CDR1 and CDR2: MGHRA and YSYEKL. V lost 3 bases, J lost 1 base, and 12 bases lay in between. The CDR3 totals 15 residues. CDR3 in DNA: TGCGCCAGCAGCCACCTAGTGGAGAAGAACACTGAAGCTTTCTTT. Translating it yields CASSHLVEKNTEAFF.